This T cell receptor (beta chain) appears in the sequencing data of a study of blood T cell repertoires in COVID-19. Study as a whole: PBMCs, B-cell-depleted T cells, or T cells were the source of the cDNA or gDNA that made up the material.

Recovered status applied to Cohort 3 donors who had two consecutive negative PCRs. It also applied to those with clearance or with symptom resolution. Source study methods: The assay estimated nucleated cells by amplifying reference gene primers. Sequenced by immunoSEQ multiplex PCR; TCRdb stores in-frame clones only, minus some. V and J calls and clone size are given by that table; D and trimming were obtained from the DNA. The sample yields some 290,000 clones, about nine tenths seen once. The specimen was PBMCs or T cells enriched from blood (not recorded which). The TCR originated in a woman in her twenties or thirties who had recovered from COVID-19.

This CDR3 is CASSQERDRNDFNYGYTF. The CDR3 nucleotides read TGTGCCAGCAGCCAAGAAAGGGACAGGAACGATTTTAACTATGGCTACACCTTC. The gene calls are TRBV3-1 (or the pseudogene TRBV3-2) and TRBJ1-2; 8 nucleotides match TRBD1. Germline loops: CDR1 LGHDT, CDR2 YNNKEL (reference sequence). This CDR3 region has 18 residues. V lost 0 bases to trimming and J lost 1 base; unmatched junction nucleotides: 10.